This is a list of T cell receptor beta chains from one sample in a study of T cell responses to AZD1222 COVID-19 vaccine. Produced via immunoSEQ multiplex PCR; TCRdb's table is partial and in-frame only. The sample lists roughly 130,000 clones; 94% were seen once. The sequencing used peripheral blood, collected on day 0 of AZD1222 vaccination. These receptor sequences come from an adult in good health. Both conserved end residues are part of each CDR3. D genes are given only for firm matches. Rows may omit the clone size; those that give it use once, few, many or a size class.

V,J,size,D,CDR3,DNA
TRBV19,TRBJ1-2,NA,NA,CASSPNLTGNYGYTF,TGTGCCAGTAGCCCCAACCTAACGGGAAACTATGGCTACACCTTC
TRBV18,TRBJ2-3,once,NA,CASSPPFTAVADTQYF,TGTGCCAGCTCACCACCGTTCACTGCCGTGGCAGATACGCAGTATTTT
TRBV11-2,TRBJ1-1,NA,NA,CASSPEAGLEAFF,TGTGCCAGCAGCCCTGAGGCAGGCCTTGAAGCTTTCTTT
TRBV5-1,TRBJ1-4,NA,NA,CASGPLRGPNEKLFF,TGCGCCAGCGGCCCTCTACGGGGCCCAAATGAAAAACTGTTTTTT
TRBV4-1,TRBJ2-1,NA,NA,CASTQGGAMAYDEQFF,TGCGCCAGCACCCAGGGAGGAGCTATGGCGTACGATGAGCAGTTCTTC
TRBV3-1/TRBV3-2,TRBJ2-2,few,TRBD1,CASSPQNRQGANSGELFF,TGTGCCAGCAGCCCCCAAAATCGACAGGGGGCAAACTCCGGGGAGCTGTTTTTT
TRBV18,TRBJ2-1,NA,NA,CASSPPGTNSYNEQFF,TGTGCCAGCTCACCACCCGGGACCAACTCCTACAATGAGCAGTTCTTC
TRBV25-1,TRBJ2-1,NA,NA,CASSETGTYNEQFF,TGTGCCAGCAGTGAAACAGGCACTTACAATGAGCAGTTCTTC
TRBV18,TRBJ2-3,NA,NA,CASSPPSQGSDTQYF,TGTGCCAGCTCACCACCGAGCCAGGGGTCAGATACGCAGTATTTT
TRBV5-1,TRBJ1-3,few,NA,CASGKGGGSGNTIYF,TGCGCCAGCGGTAAAGGGGGTGGCTCTGGAAACACCATATATTTT
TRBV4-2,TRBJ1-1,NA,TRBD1,CASSRDRGKMNTEAFF,TGTGCCAGCAGCCGTGACAGGGGGAAGATGAACACTGAAGCTTTCTTT
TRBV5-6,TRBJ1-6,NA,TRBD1,CASSQWTGHSPLHF,TGTGCCAGCAGCCAGTGGACAGGGCATTCACCCCTCCACTTT
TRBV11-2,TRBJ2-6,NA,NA,CASSFSRGKDSGANVLTF,TGTGCCAGCAGCTTCAGCAGGGGTAAAGATTCTGGGGCCAACGTCCTGACTTTC
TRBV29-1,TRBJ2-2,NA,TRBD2,CSVSGLAGVNTGELFF,TGCAGCGTTTCGGGACTAGCGGGAGTGAACACCGGGGAGCTGTTTTTT
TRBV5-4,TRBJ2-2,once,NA,CASSLGGRLPVGELFF,TGTGCCAGCAGCTTGGGTGGTCGGCTACCCGTCGGGGAGCTGTTTTTT
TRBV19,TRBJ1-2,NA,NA,CASKTVNYGYTF,TGTGCCAGTAAAACAGTGAACTATGGCTACACCTTC
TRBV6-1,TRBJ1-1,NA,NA,CASSENEGRANTEAFF,TGTGCCAGCAGTGAAAATGAGGGCAGGGCGAACACTGAAGCTTTCTTT
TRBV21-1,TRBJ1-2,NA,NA,CASSLRHPGGPNYGYTF,TGTGCCAGCAGCTTACGACACCCCGGAGGCCCTAACTATGGCTACACCTTC
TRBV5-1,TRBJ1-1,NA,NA,CASSLQPANTEAFF,TGCGCCAGCAGCTTGCAACCAGCCAACACTGAAGCTTTCTTT
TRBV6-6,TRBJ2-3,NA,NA,CASSRPWGPSTDTQYF,TGTGCCAGCAGTAGACCCTGGGGGCCCAGCACAGATACGCAGTATTTT
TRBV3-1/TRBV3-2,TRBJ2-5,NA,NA,CATIPETQYF,TGTGCCACCATCCCAGAGACCCAGTACTTC
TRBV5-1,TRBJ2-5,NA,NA,CASRGQVSGETQYF,TGCGCCAGCCGCGGGCAGGTATCGGGGGAGACCCAGTACTTC
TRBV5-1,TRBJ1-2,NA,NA,CASSLAQGSGYTF,TGCGCCAGCAGCTTGGCACAGGGTTCAGGCTACACCTTC
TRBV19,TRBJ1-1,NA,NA,CATSIDRSNTEAFF,TGTGCCACCTCAATAGACAGGAGCAACACTGAAGCTTTCTTT